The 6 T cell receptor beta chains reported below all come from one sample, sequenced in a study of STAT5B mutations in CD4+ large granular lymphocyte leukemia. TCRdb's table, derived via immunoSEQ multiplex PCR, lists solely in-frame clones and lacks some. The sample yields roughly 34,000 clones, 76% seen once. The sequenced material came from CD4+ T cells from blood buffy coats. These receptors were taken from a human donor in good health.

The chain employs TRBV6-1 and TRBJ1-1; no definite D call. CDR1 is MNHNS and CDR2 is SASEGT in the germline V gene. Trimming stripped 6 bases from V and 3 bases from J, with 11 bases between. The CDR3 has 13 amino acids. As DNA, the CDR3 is TGTGCCAGCAGAATAGGAGTGTACACTGAAGCTTTCTTT. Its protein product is CASRIGVYTEAFF.

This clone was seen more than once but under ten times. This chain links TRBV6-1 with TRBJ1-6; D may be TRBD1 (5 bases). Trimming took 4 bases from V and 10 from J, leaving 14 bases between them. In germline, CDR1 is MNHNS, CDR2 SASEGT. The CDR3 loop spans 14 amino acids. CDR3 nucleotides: TGTGCCAGCAGTGCCAGGGAAGGGGACTCACCCCTCCACTTT. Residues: CASSAREGDSPLHF.

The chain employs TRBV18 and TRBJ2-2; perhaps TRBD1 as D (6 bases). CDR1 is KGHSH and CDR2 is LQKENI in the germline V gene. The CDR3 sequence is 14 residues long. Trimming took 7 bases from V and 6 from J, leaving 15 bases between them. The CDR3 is CASLPQGPSGELFF. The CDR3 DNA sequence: TGTGCCAGCTTACCCCAGGGGCCCTCCGGGGAGCTGTTTTTT.

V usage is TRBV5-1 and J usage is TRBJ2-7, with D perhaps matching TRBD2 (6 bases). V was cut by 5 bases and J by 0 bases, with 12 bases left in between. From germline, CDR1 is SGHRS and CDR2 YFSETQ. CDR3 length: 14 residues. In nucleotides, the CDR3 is TGCGCCAGCAGGTCCGGGACTGCCTCCTACGAGCAGTACTTC. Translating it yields CASRSGTASYEQYF.

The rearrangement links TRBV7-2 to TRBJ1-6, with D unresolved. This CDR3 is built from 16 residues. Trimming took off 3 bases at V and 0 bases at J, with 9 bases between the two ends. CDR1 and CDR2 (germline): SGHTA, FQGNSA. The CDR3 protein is CASSLDQSSYNSPLHF. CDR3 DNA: TGTGCCAGCAGCTTGGACCAAAGCTCCTATAATTCACCCCTCCACTTT.

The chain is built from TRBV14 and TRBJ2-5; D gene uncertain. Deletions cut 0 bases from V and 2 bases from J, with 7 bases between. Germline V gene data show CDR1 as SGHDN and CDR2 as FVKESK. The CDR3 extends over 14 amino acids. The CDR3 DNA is TGTGCCAGCAGCCAAGAGGGCGGACAAGAGACCCAGTACTTC. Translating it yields CASSQEGGQETQYF.